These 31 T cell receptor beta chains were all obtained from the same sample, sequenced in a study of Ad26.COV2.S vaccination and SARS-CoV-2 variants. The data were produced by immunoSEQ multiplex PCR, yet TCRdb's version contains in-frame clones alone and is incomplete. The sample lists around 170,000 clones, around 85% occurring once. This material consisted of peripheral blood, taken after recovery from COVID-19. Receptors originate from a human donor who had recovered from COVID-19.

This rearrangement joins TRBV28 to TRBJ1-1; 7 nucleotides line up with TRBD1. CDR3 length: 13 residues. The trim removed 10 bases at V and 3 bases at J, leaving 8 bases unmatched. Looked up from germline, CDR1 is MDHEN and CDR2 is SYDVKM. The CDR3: CATKGALDTEAFF. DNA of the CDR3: TGTGCCACCAAGGGGGCGTTGGACACTGAAGCTTTCTTT. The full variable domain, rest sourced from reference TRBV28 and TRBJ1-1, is DVKVTQSSRYLVKRTGEKVFLECVQDMDHENMFWYRQDPGLGLRLIYFSYDVKMKEKGDIPEGYSVSREKKERFSLILESASTNQTSMYLCATKGALDTEAFFGQGTRLTVV.

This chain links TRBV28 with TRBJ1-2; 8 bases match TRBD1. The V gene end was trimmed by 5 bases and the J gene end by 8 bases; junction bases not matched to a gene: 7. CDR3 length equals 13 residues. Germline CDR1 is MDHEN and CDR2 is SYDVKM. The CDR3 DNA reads TGTGCCAGCAGTCGGCAGGGGGCGGGCGGCTACACCTTC. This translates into CASSRQGAGGYTF.

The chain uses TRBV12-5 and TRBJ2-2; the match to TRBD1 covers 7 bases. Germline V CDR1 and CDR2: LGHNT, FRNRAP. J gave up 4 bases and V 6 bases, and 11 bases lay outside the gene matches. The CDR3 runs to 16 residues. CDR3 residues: CASGTSGTDGTGELFF. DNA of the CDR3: TGTGCTAGTGGGACCTCTGGGACAGACGGCACCGGGGAGCTGTTTTTT.

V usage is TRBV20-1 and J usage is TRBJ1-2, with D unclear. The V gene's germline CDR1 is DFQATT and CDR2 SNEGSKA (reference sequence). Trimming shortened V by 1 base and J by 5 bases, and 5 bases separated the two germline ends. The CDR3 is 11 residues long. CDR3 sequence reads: CSARGPYGYTF. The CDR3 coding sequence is TGCAGTGCTAGAGGGCCTTATGGCTACACCTTC.

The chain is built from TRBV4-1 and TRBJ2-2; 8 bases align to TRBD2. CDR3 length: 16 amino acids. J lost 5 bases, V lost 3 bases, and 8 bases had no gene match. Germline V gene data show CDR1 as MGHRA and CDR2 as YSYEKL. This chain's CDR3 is CASSQRGAGVTGELFF. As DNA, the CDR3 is TGCGCCAGCAGCCAGAGGGGAGCGGGAGTTACCGGGGAGCTGTTTTTT.

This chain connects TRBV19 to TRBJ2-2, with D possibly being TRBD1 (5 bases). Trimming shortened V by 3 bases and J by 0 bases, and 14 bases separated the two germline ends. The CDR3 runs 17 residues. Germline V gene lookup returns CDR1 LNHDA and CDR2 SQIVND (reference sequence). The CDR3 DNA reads TGTGCCAGTAGTATGATTTTGGTGACAGCGAACACCGGGGAGCTGTTTTTT. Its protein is CASSMILVTANTGELFF.

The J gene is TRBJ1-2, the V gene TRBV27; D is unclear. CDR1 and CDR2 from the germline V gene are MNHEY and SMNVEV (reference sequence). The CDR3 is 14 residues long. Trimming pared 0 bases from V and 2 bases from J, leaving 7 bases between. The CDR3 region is CASSLSGINYGYTF. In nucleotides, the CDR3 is TGTGCCAGCAGTTTATCCGGGATAAACTATGGCTACACCTTC.

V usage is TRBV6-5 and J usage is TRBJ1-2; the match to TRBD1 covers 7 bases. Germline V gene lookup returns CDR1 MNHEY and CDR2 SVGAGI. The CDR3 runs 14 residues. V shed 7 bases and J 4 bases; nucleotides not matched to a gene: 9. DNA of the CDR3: TGTGCCAGCATCCTCACAGGGGATTCCTATGGCTACACCTTC. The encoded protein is CASILTGDSYGYTF.

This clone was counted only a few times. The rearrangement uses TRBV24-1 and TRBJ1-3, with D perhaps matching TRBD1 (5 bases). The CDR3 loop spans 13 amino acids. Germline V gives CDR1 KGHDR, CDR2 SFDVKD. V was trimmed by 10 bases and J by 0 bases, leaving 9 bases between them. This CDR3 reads CATAGSSGNTIYF. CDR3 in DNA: TGTGCCACGGCAGGGAGCTCTGGAAACACCATATATTTT.

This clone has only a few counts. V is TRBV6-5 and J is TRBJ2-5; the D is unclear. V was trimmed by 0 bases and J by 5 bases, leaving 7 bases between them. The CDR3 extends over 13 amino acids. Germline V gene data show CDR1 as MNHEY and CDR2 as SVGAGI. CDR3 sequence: CASSYSWSETQYF. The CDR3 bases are TGTGCCAGCAGTTACTCGTGGTCGGAGACCCAGTACTTC.

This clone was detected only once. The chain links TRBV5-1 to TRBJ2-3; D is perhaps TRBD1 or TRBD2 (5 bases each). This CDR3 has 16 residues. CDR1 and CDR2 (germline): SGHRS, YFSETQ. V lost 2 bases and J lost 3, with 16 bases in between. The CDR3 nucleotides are TGCGCCAGCAGCTTCGGGCAGGGACCGCAGACAGATACGCAGTATTTT. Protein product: CASSFGQGPQTDTQYF.

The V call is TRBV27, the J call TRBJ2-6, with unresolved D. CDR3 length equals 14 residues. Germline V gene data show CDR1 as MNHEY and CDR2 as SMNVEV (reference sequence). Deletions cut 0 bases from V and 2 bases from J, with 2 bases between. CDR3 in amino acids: CASSLSAGANVLTF. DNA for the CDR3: TGTGCCAGCAGTTTATCTGCTGGGGCCAACGTCCTGACTTTC.

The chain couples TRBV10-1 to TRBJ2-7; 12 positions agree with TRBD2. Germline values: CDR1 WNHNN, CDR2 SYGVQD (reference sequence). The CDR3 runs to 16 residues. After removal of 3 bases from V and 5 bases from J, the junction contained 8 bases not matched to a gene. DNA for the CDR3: TGCGCCAGCAGTGAAGACCTAGCGGGAGGGCCCCACGAGCAGTACTTC. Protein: CASSEDLAGGPHEQYF.

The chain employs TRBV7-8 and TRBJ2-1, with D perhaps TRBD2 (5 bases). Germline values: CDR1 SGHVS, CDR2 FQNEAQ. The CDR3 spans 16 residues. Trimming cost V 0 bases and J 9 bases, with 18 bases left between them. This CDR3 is CASSLAFEGSTIEQFF. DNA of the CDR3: TGTGCCAGCAGCTTAGCCTTTGAGGGATCTACAATTGAGCAGTTCTTC.

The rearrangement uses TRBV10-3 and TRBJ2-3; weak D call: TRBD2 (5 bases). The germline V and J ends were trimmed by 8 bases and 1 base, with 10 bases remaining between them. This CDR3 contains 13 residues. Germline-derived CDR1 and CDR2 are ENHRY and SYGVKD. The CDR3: CAIGFGGTDTQYF. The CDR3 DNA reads TGTGCCATCGGTTTCGGGGGCACAGATACGCAGTATTTT.

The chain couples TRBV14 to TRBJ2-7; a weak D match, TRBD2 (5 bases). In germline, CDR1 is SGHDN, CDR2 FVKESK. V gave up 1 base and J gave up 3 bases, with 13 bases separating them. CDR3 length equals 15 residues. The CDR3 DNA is TGTGCCAGCAGCCAAGGGGCGGGCTTTGGCTACGAGCAGTACTTC. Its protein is CASSQGAGFGYEQYF.

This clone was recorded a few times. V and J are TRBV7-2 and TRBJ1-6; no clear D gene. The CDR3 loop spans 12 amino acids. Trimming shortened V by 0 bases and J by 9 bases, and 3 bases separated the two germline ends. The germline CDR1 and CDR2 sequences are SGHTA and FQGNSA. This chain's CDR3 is CASSLAVSPLHF. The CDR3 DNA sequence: TGTGCCAGCAGCTTAGCAGTTTCACCCCTCCACTTT.

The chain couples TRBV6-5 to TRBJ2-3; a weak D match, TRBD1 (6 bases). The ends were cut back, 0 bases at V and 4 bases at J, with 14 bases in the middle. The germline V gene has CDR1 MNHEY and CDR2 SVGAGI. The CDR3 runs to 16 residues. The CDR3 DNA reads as TGTGCCAGCAGTTACTCCGGGCAGGGGCTGGCAGATACGCAGTATTTT. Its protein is CASSYSGQGLADTQYF.

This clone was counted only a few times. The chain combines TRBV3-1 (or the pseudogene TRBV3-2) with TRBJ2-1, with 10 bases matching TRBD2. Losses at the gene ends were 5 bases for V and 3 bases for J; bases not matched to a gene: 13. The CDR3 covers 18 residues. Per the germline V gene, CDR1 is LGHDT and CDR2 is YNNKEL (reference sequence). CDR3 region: CASSTRPSGRANYNEQFF. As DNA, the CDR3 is TGTGCCAGCAGCACCAGACCCAGCGGGAGGGCCAACTACAATGAGCAGTTCTTC.

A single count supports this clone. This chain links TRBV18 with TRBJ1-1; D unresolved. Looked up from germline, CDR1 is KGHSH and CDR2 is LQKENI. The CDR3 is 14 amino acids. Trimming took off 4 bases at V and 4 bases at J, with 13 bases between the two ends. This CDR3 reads CASSQLGISTEAFF. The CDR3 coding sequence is TGTGCCAGCTCACAATTAGGTATTTCCACTGAAGCTTTCTTT.

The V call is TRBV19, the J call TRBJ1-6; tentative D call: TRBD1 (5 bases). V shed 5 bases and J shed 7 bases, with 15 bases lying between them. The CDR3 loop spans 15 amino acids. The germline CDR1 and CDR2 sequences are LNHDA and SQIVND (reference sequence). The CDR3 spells CASSAGIGLNSPLHF. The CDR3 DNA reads TGTGCCAGTAGTGCAGGGATAGGCCTCAATTCACCCCTCCACTTT.

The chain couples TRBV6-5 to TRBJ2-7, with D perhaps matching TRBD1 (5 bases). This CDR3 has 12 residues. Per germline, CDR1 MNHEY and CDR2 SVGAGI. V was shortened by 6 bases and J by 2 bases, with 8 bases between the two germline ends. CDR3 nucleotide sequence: TGTGCCAGCAGAGGGGCGACCTACGAGCAGTACTTC. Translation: CASRGATYEQYF.

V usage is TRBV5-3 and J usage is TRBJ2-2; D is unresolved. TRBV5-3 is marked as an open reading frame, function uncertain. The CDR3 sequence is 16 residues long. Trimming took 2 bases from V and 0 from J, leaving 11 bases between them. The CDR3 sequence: CARSLDGHANTGELFF. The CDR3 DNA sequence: TGTGCCAGAAGCTTAGACGGGCATGCGAACACCGGGGAGCTGTTTTTT.

This CDR3 reads CASSGSGGPTRNEQFF. CDR3 coding DNA: TGTGCCAGCAGCGGTAGCGGGGGCCCCACCCGCAATGAGCAGTTCTTC. The V call is TRBV5-6, the J call TRBJ2-1, with 9 bases lining up with TRBD2. Unmatched junction bases numbered 11, after V lost 4 bases and J lost 6 bases. Looked up from germline, CDR1 is SGHDT and CDR2 is YYEEEE. This CDR3 is built from 16 residues.

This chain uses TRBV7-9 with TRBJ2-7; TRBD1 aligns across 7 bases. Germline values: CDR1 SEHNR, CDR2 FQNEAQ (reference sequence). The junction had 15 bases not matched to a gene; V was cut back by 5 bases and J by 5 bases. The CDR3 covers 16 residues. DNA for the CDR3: TGTGCCAGCAGCCGTCTAGGCGGCCGACAGGGCCACGAGCAGTACTTC. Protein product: CASSRLGGRQGHEQYF. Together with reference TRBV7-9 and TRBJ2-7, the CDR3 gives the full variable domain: DTGVSQNPRHKITKRGQNVTFRCDPISEHNRLYWYRQTLGQGPEFLTYFQNEAQLEKSRLLSDRFSAERPKGSFSTLEIQRTEQGDSAMYLCASSRLGGRQGHEQYFGPGTRLTVT.

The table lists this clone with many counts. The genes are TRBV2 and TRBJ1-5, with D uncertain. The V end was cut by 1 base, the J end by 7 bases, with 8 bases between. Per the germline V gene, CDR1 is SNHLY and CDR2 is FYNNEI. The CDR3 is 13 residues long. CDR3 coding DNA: TGTGCCAGCAGTGAAGGGAGGCGGCAGCCCCAGCATTTT. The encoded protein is CASSEGRRQPQHF.

The CDR3 DNA follows: TGTGCCACCAGCAGAGATAGCGGCTCCGAAGCTTTCTTT. Its protein is CATSRDSGSEAFF. The chain couples TRBV15 to TRBJ1-1; D remains unclear. Germline loops: CDR1 LNHNV, CDR2 YYDKDF (reference sequence). The CDR3 has 13 residues. V was cut by 0 bases and J by 8 bases, with 10 bases left in between.

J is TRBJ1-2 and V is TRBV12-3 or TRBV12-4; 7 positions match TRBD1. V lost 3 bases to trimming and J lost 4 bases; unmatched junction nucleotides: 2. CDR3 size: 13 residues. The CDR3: CASSFAGGYGYTF. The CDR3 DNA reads TGTGCCAGCAGTTTTGCAGGGGGCTATGGCTACACCTTC.

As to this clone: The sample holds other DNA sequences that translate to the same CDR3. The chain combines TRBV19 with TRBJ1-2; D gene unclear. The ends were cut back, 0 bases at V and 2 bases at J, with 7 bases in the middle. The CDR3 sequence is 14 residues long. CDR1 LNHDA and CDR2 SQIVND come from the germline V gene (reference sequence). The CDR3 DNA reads TGTGCCAGTAGTATAGAGGCAGGCAACTATGGCTACACCTTC. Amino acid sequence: CASSIEAGNYGYTF. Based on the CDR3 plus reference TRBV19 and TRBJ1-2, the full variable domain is DGGITQSPKYLFRKEGQNVTLSCEQNLNHDAMYWYRQDPGQGLRLIYYSQIVNDFQKGDIAEGYSVSREKKESFPLTVTSAQKNPTAFYLCASSIEAGNYGYTFGSGTRLTVV.

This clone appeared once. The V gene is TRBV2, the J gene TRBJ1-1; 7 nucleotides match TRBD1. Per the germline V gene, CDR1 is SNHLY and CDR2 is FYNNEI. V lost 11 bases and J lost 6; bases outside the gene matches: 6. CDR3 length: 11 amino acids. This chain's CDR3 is CASKGAAEAFF. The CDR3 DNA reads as TGTGCCTCAAAGGGGGCCGCTGAAGCTTTCTTT. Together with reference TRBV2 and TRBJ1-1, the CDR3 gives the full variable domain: EPEVTQTPSHQVTQMGQEVILRCVPISNHLYFYWYRQILGQKVEFLVSFYNNEISEKSEIFDDQFSVERPDGSNFTLKIRSTKLEDSAMYFCASKGAAEAFFGQGTRLTVV.

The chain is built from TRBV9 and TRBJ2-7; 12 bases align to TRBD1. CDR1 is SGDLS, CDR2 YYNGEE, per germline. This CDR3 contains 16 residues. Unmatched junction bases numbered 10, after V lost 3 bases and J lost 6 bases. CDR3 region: CASSGPRDRGPSEQYF. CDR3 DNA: TGTGCCAGCAGCGGACCCCGGGACAGGGGGCCCAGCGAGCAGTACTTC. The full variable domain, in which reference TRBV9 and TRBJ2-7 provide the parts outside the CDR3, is DSGVTQTPKHLITATGQRVTLRCSPRSGDLSVYWYQQSLDQGLQFLIQYYNGEERAKGNILERFSAQQFPDLHSELNLSSLELGDSALYFCASSGPRDRGPSEQYFGPGTRLTVT.